One sample yielded the 16 T cell receptor beta chains listed below, sequenced in a study of T cells in Graves' hyperthyroidism and ophthalmopathy. RNA transcripts were the template for amplifying TCR beta CDR3 regions. TCR CDR3 underwent first-round RT-PCR with the HTBI primer set. In TCRdb, the multiplex PCR reads were re-called with MiXCR into one record per CDR3 protein. The table shows over 150,000 distinct CDR3 sequences, with about a sixth occurring only once. The sequenced material came from blood. These receptors were collected from a woman in her 50s with Graves' hyperthyroidism.

This clonotype was counted ten times or more. This chain connects TRBV12-3 or TRBV12-4 to TRBJ2-3, with D tentatively TRBD1 (6 bases). V lost 3 bases, J lost 3 bases, and 13 bases lay in between. The CDR3 runs 15 residues. As DNA, the CDR3 is TGTGCCAGCAGTTTGGGCCAGGGGACGACAGATACGCAGTATTTT. Translation: CASSLGQGTTDTQYF.

The rearrangement links TRBV9 to TRBJ1-6; D is perhaps TRBD1 (6 bases). CDR3 length: 15 residues. Germline V gives CDR1 SGDLS, CDR2 YYNGEE. Trimming cost V 0 bases and J 8 bases, with 12 bases left between them. CDR3 in amino acids: CASSVGPRGDSPLHF. The CDR3 nucleotides read TGTGCCAGCAGCGTAGGTCCCAGGGGTGATTCACCCCTCCACTTT.

The chain is built from TRBV2 and TRBJ2-5, with TRBD1 matching 9 bases. J was trimmed by 3 bases and V by 4 bases; bases with no gene match: 0. The CDR3 loop spans 13 amino acids. Germline V CDR1 and CDR2: SNHLY, FYNNEI. Written as DNA, the CDR3 is TGTGCCAGCAGTGGACAGGGGGAAGAGACCCAGTACTTC. Protein product: CASSGQGEETQYF. Filled out from reference TRBV2 and TRBJ2-5, the complete variable domain reads EPEVTQTPSHQVTQMGQEVILRCVPISNHLYFYWYRQILGQKVEFLVSFYNNEISEKSEIFDDQFSVERPDGSNFTLKIRSTKLEDSAMYFCASSGQGEETQYFGPGTRLLVL.

This clonotype was counted ten times or more. V usage is TRBV7-9 and J usage is TRBJ1-5, with a possible D match to TRBD1 (5 bases). V was cut by 0 bases and J by 6 bases, with 9 bases left in between. The CDR3 totals 14 residues. Germline V gene lookup returns CDR1 SEHNR and CDR2 FQNEAQ (reference sequence). CDR3 region: CASSLAGVGQPQHF. The DNA for the CDR3 is TGTGCCAGCAGCTTAGCGGGGGTAGGTCAGCCCCAGCATTTT.

This chain uses TRBV14 with TRBJ2-7; TRBD1 aligns across 7 bases. The CDR3 has 15 residues. Trimming removed 3 bases from V and 7 bases from J; junction bases left unmatched: 12. CDR1 is SGHDN and CDR2 is FVKESK in the germline V gene. In nucleotides, the CDR3 is TGTGCCAGCAGCCATTGGACAGGTCCCCATACGGAGCAGTACTTC. Translation gives CASSHWTGPHTEQYF.

This clonotype was detected many times. This chain joins TRBV18 and TRBJ2-5, with TRBD1 matching over 7 bases. V shed 0 bases, J shed 5 bases, and the junction held 6 bases outside the gene matches. Germline loops: CDR1 KGHSH, CDR2 LQKENI. The CDR3 sequence is 15 residues long. The CDR3 region is CASSPPAGGMETQYF. The CDR3 DNA sequence: TGTGCCAGCTCACCACCGGCAGGGGGTATGGAGACCCAGTACTTC.

In this sample, this clonotype turned up many times. The CDR3 bases are TGTGCCAGCAGTCCAGTCCTAGCGGGAGGTCGCAATGAGCAGTTCTTC. Encoded protein: CASSPVLAGGRNEQFF. The chain recombines TRBV6-1 with TRBJ2-1; 11 positions match TRBD2. V shed 5 bases and J 6 bases; nucleotides not matched to a gene: 9. There are 16 residues in the CDR3. Germline loops: CDR1 MNHNS, CDR2 SASEGT.

Ten or more counts support this clonotype. The J gene is TRBJ2-7, the V gene TRBV20-1, with TRBD2 matching 8 bases. The junction had 13 bases not matched to a gene; V was cut back by 3 bases and J by 3 bases. Germline CDR1 reads DFQATT; CDR2 reads SNEGSKA (reference sequence). The CDR3 extends over 16 amino acids. The CDR3 sequence is CSASTPRAGALYEQYF. The DNA of the CDR3 is TGCAGTGCTAGTACCCCCAGAGCGGGAGCCCTCTACGAGCAGTACTTC.

This clonotype was counted only a few times. The chain links TRBV10-1 to TRBJ2-5, with D tentatively TRBD2 (6 bases). V was trimmed by 0 bases and J by 5 bases, leaving 16 bases between them. Germline CDR1 is WNHNN and CDR2 is SYGVQD (reference sequence). The CDR3 is 16 residues long. This CDR3 reads CASSESRDPRQETQYF. CDR3 bases: TGCGCCAGCAGTGAGTCGCGGGACCCCCGTCAGGAGACCCAGTACTTC.

This clonotype appeared a few times. The chain uses TRBV7-8 and TRBJ1-5, with TRBD1 matching 9 bases. V lost 5 bases and J lost 3; bases outside the gene matches: 5. The CDR3 length is 15 residues. Looked up from germline, CDR1 is SGHVS and CDR2 is FQNEAQ. CDR3 DNA sequence: TGTGCCAGCAGCCCCGGGACAGGGTTCAATCAGCCCCAGCATTTT. This sequence encodes CASSPGTGFNQPQHF.

This clonotype was seen at least ten times. V usage is TRBV11-3 and J usage is TRBJ2-3; 9 positions agree with TRBD2. The CDR3 covers 16 residues. V gave up 5 bases and J gave up 2 bases; unmatched junction bases: 8. CDR1 is SGHNT and CDR2 is YENEEA in the germline V gene. DNA of the CDR3: TGTGCCAGCAGCGCCAGACTAGCGGACCTCACAGATACGCAGTATTTT. Translation: CASSARLADLTDTQYF.

This clonotype was counted many times. The rearrangement joins TRBV6-1 to TRBJ1-4, with D uncertain. This CDR3 is built from 15 residues. Between the trimmed V and J ends, which lost 6 bases and 0 bases, there was a span of 11 bases. The germline gives CDR1 MNHNS, CDR2 SASEGT. CDR3 DNA: TGTGCCAGCAGAGTCTCCGGGACAACTAATGAAAAACTGTTTTTT. Translating gives CASRVSGTTNEKLFF.

In its sample, this clonotype was seen many times. The CDR3 spells CASSHRDGTDTQYF. CDR3 coding DNA: TGTGCCAGCTCGCACAGGGACGGCACAGATACGCAGTATTTT. V gene TRBV18 combines with J gene TRBJ2-3, with D perhaps matching TRBD1 (6 bases). Trimming removed 6 bases from V and 1 base from J, with 11 bases in between. Germline-derived CDR1 and CDR2 are KGHSH and LQKENI. This CDR3 spans 14 amino acids.

This clonotype was seen ten or more times. The chain recombines TRBV5-1 with TRBJ2-5; D gene unclear. This CDR3 is 12 amino acids long. V was pared by 1 base and J by 0 bases, with 1 base between. CDR1 is SGHRS and CDR2 is YFSETQ in the germline V gene. This chain's CDR3 is CASSLNQETQYF. DNA for the CDR3: TGCGCCAGCAGCTTGAACCAAGAGACCCAGTACTTC.

This clonotype was detected many times. The chain carries TRBV11-3 and TRBJ1-2; the D gene is possibly TRBD1 (5 bases). Germline V gives CDR1 SGHNT, CDR2 YENEEA. V was pared by 1 base and J by 1 base, with 19 bases between. The CDR3 consists of 18 residues. CDR3 bases: TGTGCCAGCAGCTTAGGGCTCCGGATCCTGGGGCATAACTATGGCTACACCTTC. The encoded protein is CASSLGLRILGHNYGYTF.

This clonotype was picked up many times. One junction end disagrees with the germline gene, perhaps due to a read error. V is TRBV5-1 and J is TRBJ2-5; weak D call: TRBD1 (6 bases). The CDR3 loop spans 14 amino acids. The V gene's germline CDR1 is SGHRS and CDR2 YFSETQ. CDR3 amino acids: CASSLQGAGETQYF. The DNA of the CDR3 is TGTGCCAGCAGCTTACAGGGTGCGGGAGAGACCCAGTACTTC.